These T cell receptor beta chains were read from a single sample in a study of blood T cell repertoires in COVID-19. Here immunoSEQ multiplex PCR was the method, and the copy in TCRdb shows in-frame clones only, minus some. Found here are tens of thousands of clones, 70% to 90% of them singletons; the top ten hold 15% to 20%. Input material: peripheral blood. These receptor sequences come from a man between 65 and 85 years old with acute or convalescent COVID-19. CDR3s include the opening cysteine and the closing phenylalanine or tryptophan. The D gene is left open where the match is weak. Clone size is given for some rows only: seen once, a few or many times, or a class if the clone is expanded.

J: TRBJ1-2
D: TRBD1
V: TRBV28
size: once
CDR3: CASSGTGEGGYTF
DNA: TGTGCCAGCAGTGGGACAGGGGAAGGTGGCTACACCTTC

J: TRBJ2-7
D: NA
V: TRBV5-1
size: NA
CDR3: CASSLGPRTYEQYF
DNA: TGCGCCAGCAGCTTGGGGCCAAGAACCTACGAGCAGTACTTC

J: TRBJ2-5
D: TRBD1
V: TRBV14
size: NA
CDR3: CASSLYRDRKETQYF
DNA: TGTGCCAGCAGCCTTTACCGGGACAGAAAAGAGACCCAGTACTTC

J: TRBJ2-7
D: TRBD2
V: TRBV9
size: once
CDR3: CAISQREAEEQYF
DNA: TGTGCCATCTCCCAGCGGGAGGCTGAGGAGCAGTACTTC

J: TRBJ2-7
D: TRBD2
V: TRBV18
size: NA
CDR3: CASSPRQGGAYEQYF
DNA: TGTGCCAGCTCACCACGGCAGGGAGGGGCCTACGAGCAGTACTTC

J: TRBJ2-7
D: NA
V: TRBV28
size: NA
CDR3: CASSLDSSYEQYF
DNA: TGTGCCAGCAGTCTTGACAGTTCCTACGAGCAGTACTTC

J: TRBJ2-7
D: NA
V: TRBV7-7
size: NA
CDR3: CASSPSGGGKGEQYF
DNA: TGTGCTAGCAGCCCCTCTGGAGGGGGCAAAGGCGAGCAGTACTTC

J: TRBJ2-2
D: NA
V: TRBV6-5
size: NA
CDR3: CASSYSEGGTGELFF
DNA: TGTGCCAGCAGTTACTCCGAAGGGGGAACCGGGGAGCTGTTTTTT

J: TRBJ2-2
D: NA
V: TRBV7-9
size: few
CDR3: CASSHGLYTGELFF
DNA: TGTGCCAGCAGCCACGGACTGTACACCGGGGAGCTGTTTTTT

J: TRBJ2-7
D: NA
V: TRBV9
size: NA
CDR3: CASSVGGSGSYSYEQYF
DNA: TGTGCCAGCAGCGTAGGGGGGAGCGGGTCTTACTCCTACGAGCAGTACTTC

J: TRBJ2-3
D: NA
V: TRBV7-6
size: NA
CDR3: CASSLGGEMADTQYF
DNA: TGTGCCAGCAGCTTAGGGGGAGAGATGGCAGATACGCAGTATTTT

J: TRBJ2-7
D: TRBD2
V: TRBV11-2
size: NA
CDR3: CASSSYSGRFYEQYF
DNA: TGTGCCAGCAGCTCGTATAGCGGGAGGTTTTACGAGCAGTACTTC

J: TRBJ2-1
D: TRBD2
V: TRBV3-1/TRBV3-2
size: NA
CDR3: CASSQAGGPYNEQFF
DNA: TGTGCCAGCAGCCAAGCGGGGGGGCCCTACAATGAGCAGTTCTTC

J: TRBJ2-5
D: NA
V: TRBV5-1
size: once
CDR3: CASSFQGRETQYF
DNA: TGCGCCAGCAGCTTTCAGGGTAGAGAGACCCAGTACTTC

J: TRBJ2-7
D: TRBD2
V: TRBV7-9
size: NA
CDR3: CASSPLGAGGSYEQYF
DNA: TGTGCCAGCAGCCCCCTAGGTGCGGGAGGGTCCTACGAGCAGTACTTC

J: TRBJ2-5
D: NA
V: TRBV6-1
size: NA
CDR3: CASSEALRGSETQYF
DNA: TGTGCCAGCAGTGAAGCGCTAAGGGGAAGTGAGACCCAGTACTTC

J: TRBJ2-5
D: NA
V: TRBV7-9
size: NA
CDR3: CASSLGAGDAQETQYF
DNA: TGTGCCAGCAGCTTGGGGGCAGGGGACGCCCAAGAGACCCAGTACTTC

J: TRBJ1-5
D: TRBD1
V: TRBV19
size: NA
CDR3: CASSRGAGQRSSQPQHF
DNA: TGTGCCAGTAGTCGCGGTGCGGGACAGAGGTCCAGTCAGCCCCAGCATTTT

J: TRBJ2-7
D: NA
V: TRBV5-6
size: NA
CDR3: CASSLDTGLGEQYF
DNA: TGTGCCAGCAGCTTGGATACAGGGTTGGGGGAGCAGTACTTC

J: TRBJ1-1
D: NA
V: TRBV10-3
size: NA
CDR3: CAISSTGGAGEAFF
DNA: TGTGCCATCAGTTCTACTGGGGGGGCCGGTGAAGCTTTCTTT

J: TRBJ1-2
D: NA
V: TRBV27
size: once
CDR3: CASSLRGSGGGYTF
DNA: TGTGCCAGCAGTTTGAGGGGCAGCGGGGGTGGCTACACCTTC

J: TRBJ1-4
D: NA
V: TRBV19
size: NA
CDR3: CASNKLSATNEKLFF
DNA: TGTGCCAGTAATAAATTGAGTGCAACTAATGAAAAACTGTTTTTT

J: TRBJ2-4
D: NA
V: TRBV5-1
size: NA
CDR3: CASSFRQGLGAKNIQYF
DNA: TGCGCCAGCAGCTTCCGTCAGGGGCTTGGGGCCAAAAACATTCAGTACTTC

J: TRBJ1-2
D: NA
V: TRBV2
size: NA
CDR3: CASSANGQNYGYTF
DNA: TGTGCCAGCAGCGCTAACGGACAGAACTATGGCTACACCTTC

J: TRBJ2-3
D: TRBD1
V: TRBV18
size: NA
CDR3: CASSPRQGISDTQYF
DNA: TGTGCCAGCTCACCCAGACAGGGCATCTCAGATACGCAGTATTTT

J: TRBJ2-7
D: TRBD2
V: TRBV18
size: NA
CDR3: CASSPSGRLGEQYF
DNA: TGTGCCAGCTCACCTAGCGGGAGGTTAGGCGAGCAGTACTTC

J: TRBJ2-5
D: TRBD2
V: TRBV29-1
size: NA
CDR3: CSVPGLASQETQYF
DNA: TGCAGCGTCCCGGGACTAGCATCTCAAGAGACCCAGTACTTC

J: TRBJ2-7
D: NA
V: TRBV6-5
size: NA
CDR3: CASSSPGLTYEQYF
DNA: TGTGCCAGCAGTTCACCGGGTCTTACCTACGAGCAGTACTTC

J: TRBJ2-1
D: NA
V: TRBV9
size: NA
CDR3: CASSVASGNSYNEQFF
DNA: TGTGCCAGCAGCGTAGCCAGCGGCAACTCCTACAATGAGCAGTTCTTC

J: TRBJ2-1
D: TRBD1
V: TRBV5-1
size: once
CDR3: CASSHGTVSYNEQFF
DNA: TGCGCCAGCAGCCACGGGACAGTCTCCTACAATGAGCAGTTCTTC

J: TRBJ2-7
D: TRBD1
V: TRBV27
size: once
CDR3: CASNFRRRDRPYEQYF
DNA: TGTGCCAGCAACTTTCGACGCCGGGACAGGCCCTACGAGCAGTACTTC

J: TRBJ2-1
D: TRBD1
V: TRBV27
size: NA
CDR3: CASSWRQGEQFF
DNA: TGTGCCAGCAGTTGGCGACAGGGAGAGCAGTTCTTC

J: TRBJ2-1
D: NA
V: TRBV18
size: NA
CDR3: CASSPPSRKDYNEQFF
DNA: TGTGCCAGCTCACCACCATCCAGGAAAGACTACAATGAGCAGTTCTTC

J: TRBJ1-4
D: TRBD1
V: TRBV25-1
size: NA
CDR3: CASSEGQGGGEKLFF
DNA: TGTGCCAGCAGTGAAGGACAGGGAGGAGGTGAAAAACTGTTTTTT

J: TRBJ2-2
D: TRBD1
V: TRBV7-6
size: NA
CDR3: CASSPYPQGASLGTGELFF
DNA: TGTGCCAGCAGCCCTTACCCGCAGGGGGCTTCATTGGGCACCGGGGAGCTGTTTTTT

J: TRBJ2-5
D: TRBD1
V: TRBV15
size: NA
CDR3: CATSRPDRGSIMSQYF
DNA: TGTGCCACCAGCAGACCCGACAGGGGCTCCATTATGTCCCAGTACTTC

J: TRBJ2-7
D: TRBD1
V: TRBV27
size: NA
CDR3: CASRPLTGEEQYF
DNA: TGTGCCAGCAGACCCTTAACAGGGGAAGAGCAGTACTTC

J: TRBJ2-5
D: TRBD1
V: TRBV11-2
size: NA
CDR3: CASRPHRGETQYF
DNA: TGTGCCAGCAGGCCACACAGGGGAGAGACCCAGTACTTC

J: TRBJ2-7
D: TRBD1
V: TRBV4-3
size: NA
CDR3: CASSQKGTGDPPYEQYF
DNA: TGCGCCAGCAGCCAAAAGGGTACAGGGGACCCCCCCTACGAGCAGTACTTC

J: TRBJ1-1
D: TRBD1
V: TRBV29-1
size: NA
CDR3: CSATTGPNTEAFF
DNA: TGCAGCGCTACGACAGGGCCAAACACTGAAGCTTTCTTT

J: TRBJ2-1
D: NA
V: TRBV6-1
size: NA
CDR3: CASSEELRGPNEQFF
DNA: TGTGCCAGCAGTGAAGAGCTCAGGGGACCTAATGAGCAGTTCTTC